This TCR beta chain was identified in a study of blood T cell repertoires in COVID-19. Study as a whole: Both acute and convalescent COVID-19 samples were obtained from the United States, Italy and Spain. T cells, B-cell-depleted T cells, or PBMCs supplied cDNA or gDNA.

Original methodology: Reference gene primer amplification in the assay estimated nucleated cell counts. Some clones are missing from TCRdb's copy, which holds only in-frame ones; the method was immunoSEQ multiplex PCR. V and J calls and clone size are given by that table; D and trimming were obtained from the DNA. The table has 180,000 or so clones, roughly 83% seen once. The TCR sequence derives from a woman aged 30 to 39 who had recovered from COVID-19. The sample comprised PBMCs or T cells enriched from blood (not recorded which).

CDR3 coding DNA: TGTGCCAGCAGCCTCGGGACAGTTAGCAATCAGCCCCAGCATTTT. Its translation: CASSLGTVSNQPQHF. The chain combines TRBV7-2 with TRBJ1-5; 7 nucleotides align to TRBD1. The CDR3 is 15 residues long. Germline V gene data show CDR1 as SGHTA and CDR2 as FQGNSA. The ends lost 5 bases at V and 0 bases at J; junction bases unmatched: 4.